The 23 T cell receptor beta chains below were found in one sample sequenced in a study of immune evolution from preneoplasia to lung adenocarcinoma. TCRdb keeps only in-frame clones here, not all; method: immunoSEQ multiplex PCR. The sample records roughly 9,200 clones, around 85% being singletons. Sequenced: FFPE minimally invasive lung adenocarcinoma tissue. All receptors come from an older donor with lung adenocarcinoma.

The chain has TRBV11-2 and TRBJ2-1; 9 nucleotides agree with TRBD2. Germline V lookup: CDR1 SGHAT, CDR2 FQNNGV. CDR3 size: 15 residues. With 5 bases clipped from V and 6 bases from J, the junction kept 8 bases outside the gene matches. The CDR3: CASSPRAGGFNEQFF. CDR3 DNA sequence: TGTGCCAGCAGCCCTCGAGCGGGAGGATTCAATGAGCAGTTCTTC.

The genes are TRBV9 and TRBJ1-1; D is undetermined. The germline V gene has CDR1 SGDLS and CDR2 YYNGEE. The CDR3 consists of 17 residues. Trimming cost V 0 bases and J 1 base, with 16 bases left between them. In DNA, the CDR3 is TGTGCCAGCAGCGTAGATAATAGGTTGGGTCCGAACACTGAAGCTTTCTTT. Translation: CASSVDNRLGPNTEAFF.

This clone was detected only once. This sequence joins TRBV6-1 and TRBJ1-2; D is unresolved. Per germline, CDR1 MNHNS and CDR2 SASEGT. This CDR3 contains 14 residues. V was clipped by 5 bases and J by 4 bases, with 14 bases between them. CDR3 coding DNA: TGTGCCAGCAGTCAACCCTCGGGAGGCTATGGCTACACCTTC. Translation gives CASSQPSGGYGYTF.

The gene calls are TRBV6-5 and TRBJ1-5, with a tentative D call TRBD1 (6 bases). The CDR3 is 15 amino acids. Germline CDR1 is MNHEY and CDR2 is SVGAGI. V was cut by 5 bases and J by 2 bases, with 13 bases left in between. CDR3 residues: CASSPMGAGNQPQHF. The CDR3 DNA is TGTGCCAGCAGTCCCATGGGGGCGGGCAATCAGCCCCAGCATTTT.

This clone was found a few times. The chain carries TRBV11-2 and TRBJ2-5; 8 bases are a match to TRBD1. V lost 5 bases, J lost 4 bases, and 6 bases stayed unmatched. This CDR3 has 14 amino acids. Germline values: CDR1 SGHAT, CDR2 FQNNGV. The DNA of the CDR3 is TGTGCCAGCAGCCCGACAGGGGCGAGAGAGACCCAGTACTTC. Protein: CASSPTGARETQYF.

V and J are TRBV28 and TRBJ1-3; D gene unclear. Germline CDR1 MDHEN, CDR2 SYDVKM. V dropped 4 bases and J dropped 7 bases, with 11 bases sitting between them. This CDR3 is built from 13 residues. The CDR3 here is CASSSPARNTIYF. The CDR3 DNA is TGTGCCAGCAGTTCCCCCGCGCGGAACACCATATATTTT.

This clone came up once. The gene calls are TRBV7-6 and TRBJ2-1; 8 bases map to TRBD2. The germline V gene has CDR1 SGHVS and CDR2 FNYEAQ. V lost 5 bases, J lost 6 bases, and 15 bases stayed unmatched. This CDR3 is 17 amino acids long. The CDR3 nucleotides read TGTGCCAGCAGCGTACCCCGACTTGGCCGGGGGGGCAATGAGCAGTTCTTC. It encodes CASSVPRLGRGGNEQFF.

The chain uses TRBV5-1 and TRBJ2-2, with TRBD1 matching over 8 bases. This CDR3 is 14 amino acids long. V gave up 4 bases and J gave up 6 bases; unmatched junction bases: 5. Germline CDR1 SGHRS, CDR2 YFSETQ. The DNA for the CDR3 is TGCGCCAGCAGCCAGGACAGGGTGTCCGGGGAGCTGTTTTTT. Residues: CASSQDRVSGELFF.

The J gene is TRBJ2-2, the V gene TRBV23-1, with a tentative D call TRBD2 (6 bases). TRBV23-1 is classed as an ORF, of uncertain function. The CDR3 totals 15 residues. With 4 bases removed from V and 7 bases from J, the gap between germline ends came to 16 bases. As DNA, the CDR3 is TGCGCCAGCAGTCCCCGCGGGACTGTAGTCGGGGAGCTGTTTTTT. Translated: CASSPRGTVVGELFF.

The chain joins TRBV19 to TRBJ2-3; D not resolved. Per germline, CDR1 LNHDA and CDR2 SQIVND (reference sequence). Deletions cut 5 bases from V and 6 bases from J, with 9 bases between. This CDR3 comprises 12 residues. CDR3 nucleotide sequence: TGTGCCAGTAGTGCCCTGTCGGATACGCAGTATTTT. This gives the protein CASSALSDTQYF.

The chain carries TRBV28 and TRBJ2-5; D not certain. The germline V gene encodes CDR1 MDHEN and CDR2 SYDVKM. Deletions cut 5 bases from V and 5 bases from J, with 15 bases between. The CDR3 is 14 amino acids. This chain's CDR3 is CASSALTSGETQYF. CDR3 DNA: TGTGCCAGCAGTGCCCTGACTTCTGGGGAGACCCAGTACTTC. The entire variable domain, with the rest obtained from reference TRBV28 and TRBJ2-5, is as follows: DVKVTQSSRYLVKRTGEKVFLECVQDMDHENMFWYRQDPGLGLRLIYFSYDVKMKEKGDIPEGYSVSREKKERFSLILESASTNQTSMYLCASSALTSGETQYFGPGTRLLVL.

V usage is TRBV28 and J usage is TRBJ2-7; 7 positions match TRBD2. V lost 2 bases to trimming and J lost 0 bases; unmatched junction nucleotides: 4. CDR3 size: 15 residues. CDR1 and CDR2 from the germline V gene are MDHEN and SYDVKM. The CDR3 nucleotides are TGTGCCAGCAGTTTAACGGGAGGCCTCTCCTACGAGCAGTACTTC. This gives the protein CASSLTGGLSYEQYF.

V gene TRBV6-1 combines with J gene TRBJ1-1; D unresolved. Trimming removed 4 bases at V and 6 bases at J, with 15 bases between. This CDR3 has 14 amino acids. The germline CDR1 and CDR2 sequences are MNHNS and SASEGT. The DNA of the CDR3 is TGTGCCAGCAGTGCTTATATCGCCGGCGCTGAAGCTTTCTTT. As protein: CASSAYIAGAEAFF.

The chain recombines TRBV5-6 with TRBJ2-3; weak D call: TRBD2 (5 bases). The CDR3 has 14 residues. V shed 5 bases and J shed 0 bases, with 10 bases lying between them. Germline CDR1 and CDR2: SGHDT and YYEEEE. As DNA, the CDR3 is TGTGCCAGCAGGGATTGGACTAGCACAGATACGCAGTATTTT. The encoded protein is CASRDWTSTDTQYF.

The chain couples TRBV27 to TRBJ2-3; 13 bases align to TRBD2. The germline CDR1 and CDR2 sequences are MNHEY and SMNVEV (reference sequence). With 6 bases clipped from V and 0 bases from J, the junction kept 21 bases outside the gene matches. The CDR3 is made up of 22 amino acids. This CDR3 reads CASSRTFRGTSGRAISTDTQYF. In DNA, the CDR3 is TGTGCCAGCAGCCGCACGTTCCGGGGAACTAGCGGGAGGGCAATAAGCACAGATACGCAGTATTTT.

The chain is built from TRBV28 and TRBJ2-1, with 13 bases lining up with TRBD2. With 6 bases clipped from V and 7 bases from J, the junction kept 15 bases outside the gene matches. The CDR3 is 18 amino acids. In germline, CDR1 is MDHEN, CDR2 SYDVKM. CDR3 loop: CASSPLSLGLAGKNEQFF. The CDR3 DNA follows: TGTGCCAGCAGCCCCCTTTCCTTGGGACTAGCGGGAAAGAATGAGCAGTTCTTC.

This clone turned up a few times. CDR3 sequence reads: CASSLGDTLTNEKLFF. The CDR3 bases are TGCGCCAGCAGCTTGGGAGACACTCTAACTAATGAAAAACTGTTTTTT. The chain uses TRBV5-1 and TRBJ1-4; D remains ambiguous. Germline assignment: CDR1 SGHRS and CDR2 YFSETQ. The CDR3 consists of 16 residues. V gave up 0 bases and J gave up 1 base, with 10 bases separating them. The whole variable domain, remainder taken from reference TRBV5-1 and TRBJ1-4, is KAGVTQTPRYLIKTRGQQVTLSCSPISGHRSVSWYQQTPGQGLQFLFEYFSETQRNKGNFPGRFSGRQFSNSRSEMNVSTLELGDSALYLCASSLGDTLTNEKLFFGSGTQLSVL.

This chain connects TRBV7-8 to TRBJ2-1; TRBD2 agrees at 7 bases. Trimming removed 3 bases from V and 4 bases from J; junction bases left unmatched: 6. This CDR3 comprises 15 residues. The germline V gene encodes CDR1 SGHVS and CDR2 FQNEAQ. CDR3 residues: CASSFQSGVYNEQFF. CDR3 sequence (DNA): TGTGCCAGCAGCTTCCAGAGCGGGGTATACAATGAGCAGTTCTTC.

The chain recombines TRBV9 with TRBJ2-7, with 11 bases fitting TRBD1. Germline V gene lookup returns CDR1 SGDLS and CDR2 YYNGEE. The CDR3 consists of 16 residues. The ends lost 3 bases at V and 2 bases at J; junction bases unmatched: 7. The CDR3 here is CASSGGSGQGAYEQYF. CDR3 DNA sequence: TGTGCCAGCAGCGGGGGCTCGGGACAGGGGGCCTACGAGCAGTACTTC.

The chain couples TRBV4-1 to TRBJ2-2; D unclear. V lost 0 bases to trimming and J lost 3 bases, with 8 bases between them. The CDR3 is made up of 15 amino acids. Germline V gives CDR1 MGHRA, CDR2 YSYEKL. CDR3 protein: CASSQEGTDTGELFF. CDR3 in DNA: TGCGCCAGCAGCCAAGAGGGAACGGACACCGGGGAGCTGTTTTTT.

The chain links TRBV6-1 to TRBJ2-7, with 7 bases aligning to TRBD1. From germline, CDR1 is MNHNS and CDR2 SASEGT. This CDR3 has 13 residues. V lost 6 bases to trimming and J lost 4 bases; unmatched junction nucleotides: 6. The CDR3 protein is CASRGDSKYEQYF. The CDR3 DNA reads TGTGCCAGCAGGGGGGACAGCAAATACGAGCAGTACTTC.

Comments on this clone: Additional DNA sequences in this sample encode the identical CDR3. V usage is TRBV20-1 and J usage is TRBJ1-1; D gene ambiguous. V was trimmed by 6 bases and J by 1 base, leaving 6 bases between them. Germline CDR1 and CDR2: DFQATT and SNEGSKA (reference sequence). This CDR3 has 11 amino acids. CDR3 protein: CSASGNTEAFF. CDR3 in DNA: TGCAGTGCATCGGGGAACACTGAAGCTTTCTTT.

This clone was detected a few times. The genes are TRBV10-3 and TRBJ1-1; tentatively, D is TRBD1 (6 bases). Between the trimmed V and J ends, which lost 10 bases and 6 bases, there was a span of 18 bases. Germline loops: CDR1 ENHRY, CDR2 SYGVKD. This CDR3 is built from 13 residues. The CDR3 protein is CATLQGGGAEAFF. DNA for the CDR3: TGTGCCACTCTACAGGGCGGGGGGGCTGAAGCTTTCTTT.